This T cell receptor beta chain was sequenced for a study of blood T cell repertoires in COVID-19. Turning to the study itself: COVID-19 samples from acute and convalescent phases originated in the United States, Italy and Spain. In each case, the material was cDNA or gDNA derived from T cells, B-cell-depleted T cells, or PBMCs.

Trimming cost V 0 bases and J 5 bases, with 18 bases left between them. Per germline, CDR1 SGDLS and CDR2 YYNGEE. This CDR3 contains 17 residues. This clone occurred a few times. Study processing details: By means of reference gene primer amplification, nucleated cell counts were estimated. Measured with immunoSEQ multiplex PCR; TCRdb has only the in-frame clones, and not every one. The DNA was the basis for D and trimming; V, J and clone size are from that table. The sample has just under 60,000 clones; 80% to 85% are singletons. The chain couples TRBV9 to TRBJ2-1; perhaps TRBD2 as D (5 bases). The sequenced sample consisted of peripheral blood. The sequence came from an older man with COVID-19, enrolled during active disease. CDR3 bases: TGTGCCAGCAGCGTAGCTGGGGTCGGGCACGGGGACAATGAGCAGTTCTTC. It translates to CASSVAGVGHGDNEQFF.